The 9 T cell receptor beta chains listed next were all sequenced from one sample in a study of technical replicates of blood from a handful of donors. Using immunoSEQ multiplex PCR, the repertoire was profiled, and TCRdb retains in-frame clones only, with some absent. This sample yields more than 95,000 clones, of which about 95% are seen a single time; more than 0.2% belongs to the top ten. Input material: T cells isolated from PBMCs. All receptors derive from a human donor in good health.

The J gene is TRBJ2-3, the V gene TRBV9; 9 bases fit TRBD2. The germline V gene encodes CDR1 SGDLS and CDR2 YYNGEE. J lost 4 bases, V lost 0 bases, and 3 bases had no gene match. The CDR3 runs 15 residues. The CDR3 loop reads CASSVGAGGADTQYF. CDR3 coding DNA: TGTGCCAGCAGCGTAGGGGCGGGAGGGGCAGATACGCAGTATTTT.

This sequence joins TRBV6-1 and TRBJ1-5; D is unclear. Germline CDR1 MNHNS, CDR2 SASEGT. CDR3 length: 13 residues. The ends were cut back, 3 bases at V and 0 bases at J, with 3 bases in the middle. The CDR3: CASSDYSNQPQHF. The CDR3 DNA is TGTGCCAGCAGTGACTATAGCAATCAGCCCCAGCATTTT.

The CDR3 DNA is TGTGCCAGCAGCTTAGTCTCCCGGACAGGGAGGGTGGGCGAGCAGTACTTC. Its translation: CASSLVSRTGRVGEQYF. The rearrangement uses TRBV7-2 and TRBJ2-7, with D maybe TRBD1 (8 bases). V dropped 1 base and J dropped 6 bases, with 22 bases sitting between them. The CDR3 length is 17 residues. Germline CDR1 and CDR2: SGHTA and FQGNSA.

This chain uses TRBV2 with TRBJ2-3; a possible D gene is TRBD2 (6 bases). The length of the CDR3 is 13 residues. From germline, CDR1 is SNHLY and CDR2 FYNNEI. V was shortened by 6 bases and J by 1 base, with 8 bases between the two germline ends. CDR3 coding DNA: TGTGCCAGCAGCGGGGGAGGCACAGATACGCAGTATTTT. Encoded protein: CASSGGGTDTQYF. The variable domain in full, completed from reference TRBV2 and TRBJ2-3, reads EPEVTQTPSHQVTQMGQEVILRCVPISNHLYFYWYRQILGQKVEFLVSFYNNEISEKSEIFDDQFSVERPDGSNFTLKIRSTKLEDSAMYFCASSGGGTDTQYFGPGTRLTVL.

The chain carries TRBV27 and TRBJ2-5; weak D call: TRBD2 (6 bases). This CDR3 region has 17 residues. V shed 2 bases and J shed 3 bases, with 19 bases lying between them. The germline V gene encodes CDR1 MNHEY and CDR2 SMNVEV (reference sequence). The DNA of the CDR3 is TGTGCCAGCAGTTTAAGACTATGGGGGACTTCTAAAGAGACCCAGTACTTC. Translation: CASSLRLWGTSKETQYF.

V and J are TRBV6-5 and TRBJ1-1; D unclear. The CDR3 covers 13 residues. V lost 7 bases and J lost 1, with 10 bases in between. CDR1 MNHEY and CDR2 SVGAGI come from the germline V gene. The CDR3, as DNA: TGTGCCAGCATCCTTAGTCCGAACACTGAAGCTTTCTTT. Encoded protein: CASILSPNTEAFF.

V is TRBV9 and J is TRBJ2-1; TRBD1 might be the D (6 bases). V was trimmed by 6 bases and J by 6 bases, leaving 13 bases between them. This CDR3 has 13 amino acids. CDR1 is SGDLS, CDR2 YYNGEE, per germline. The CDR3 loop reads CASTKDRSNEQFF. CDR3 sequence (DNA): TGTGCCAGCACCAAGGACAGAAGCAATGAGCAGTTCTTC.

The chain couples TRBV9 to TRBJ2-2, with a tentative D call TRBD2 (7 bases). Germline CDR1 is SGDLS and CDR2 is YYNGEE. The CDR3 runs 15 residues. The V end was cut by 0 bases, the J end by 6 bases, with 12 bases between. The CDR3 sequence: CASSVDGGTPGELFF. The CDR3 bases are TGTGCCAGCAGCGTAGACGGGGGGACACCCGGGGAGCTGTTTTTT.

V and J are TRBV29-1 and TRBJ1-5; the D gene is possibly TRBD1 (5 bases). Trimming took 3 bases from V and 2 from J, leaving 8 bases between them. This CDR3 spans 13 amino acids. The germline gives CDR1 SQVTM, CDR2 ANQGSEA. This CDR3 is CSVDLGGNQPQHF. The CDR3 DNA follows: TGCAGCGTTGATTTAGGGGGCAATCAGCCCCAGCATTTT.